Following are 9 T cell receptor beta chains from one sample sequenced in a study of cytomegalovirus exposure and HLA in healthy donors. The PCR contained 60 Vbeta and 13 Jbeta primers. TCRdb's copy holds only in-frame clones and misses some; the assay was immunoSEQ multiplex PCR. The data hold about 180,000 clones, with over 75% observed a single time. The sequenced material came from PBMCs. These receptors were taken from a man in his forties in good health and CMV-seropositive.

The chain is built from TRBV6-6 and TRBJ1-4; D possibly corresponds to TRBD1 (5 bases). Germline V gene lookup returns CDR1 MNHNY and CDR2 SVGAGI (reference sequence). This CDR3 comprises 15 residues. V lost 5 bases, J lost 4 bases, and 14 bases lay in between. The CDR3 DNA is TGTGCCAGCAGTGACATCGGAGGGGATAATGAAAAACTGTTTTTT. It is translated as CASSDIGGDNEKLFF.

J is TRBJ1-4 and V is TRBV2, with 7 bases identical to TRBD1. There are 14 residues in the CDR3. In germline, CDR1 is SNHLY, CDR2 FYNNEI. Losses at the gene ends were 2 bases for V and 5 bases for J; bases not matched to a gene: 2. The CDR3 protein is CASSEHRGNEKLFF. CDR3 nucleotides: TGTGCCAGCAGTGAACACAGGGGAAATGAAAAACTGTTTTTT. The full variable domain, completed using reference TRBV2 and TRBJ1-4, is EPEVTQTPSHQVTQMGQEVILRCVPISNHLYFYWYRQILGQKVEFLVSFYNNEISEKSEIFDDQFSVERPDGSNFTLKIRSTKLEDSAMYFCASSEHRGNEKLFFGSGTQLSVL.

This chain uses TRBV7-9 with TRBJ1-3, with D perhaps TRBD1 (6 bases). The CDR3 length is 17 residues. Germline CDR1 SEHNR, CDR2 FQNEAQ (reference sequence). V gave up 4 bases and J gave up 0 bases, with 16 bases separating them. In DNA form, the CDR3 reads TGTGCCAGCAGCTCGATCCAGGGGTTGCTCTCTGGAAACACCATATATTTT. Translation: CASSSIQGLLSGNTIYF.

CDR3 protein: CASSPSTGLNTEAFF. The DNA for the CDR3 is TGCGCCAGCAGCCCCTCGACAGGGTTAAACACTGAAGCTTTCTTT. This sequence joins TRBV4-1 and TRBJ1-1; TRBD1 matches 7 bases. With 4 bases clipped from V and 2 bases from J, the junction kept 7 bases outside the gene matches. Germline V CDR1 and CDR2: MGHRA, YSYEKL. The CDR3 length is 15 residues.

The chain's CDR3 is CASSTPDSMEQYF. CDR3 DNA: TGTGCCAGTAGTACACCGGACAGTATGGAGCAGTACTTC. The chain is built from TRBV19 and TRBJ2-5, with D perhaps TRBD1 (6 bases). The germline V and J ends were trimmed by 4 bases and 11 bases, with 17 bases remaining between them. CDR3 length equals 13 residues. The V gene's germline CDR1 is LNHDA and CDR2 SQIVND (reference sequence).

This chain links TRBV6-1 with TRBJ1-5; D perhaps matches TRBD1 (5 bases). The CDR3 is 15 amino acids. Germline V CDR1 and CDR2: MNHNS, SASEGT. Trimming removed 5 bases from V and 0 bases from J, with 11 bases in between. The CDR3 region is CASSNGHLSNQPQHF. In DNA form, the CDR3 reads TGTGCCAGCAGTAACGGACACCTTAGCAATCAGCCCCAGCATTTT.

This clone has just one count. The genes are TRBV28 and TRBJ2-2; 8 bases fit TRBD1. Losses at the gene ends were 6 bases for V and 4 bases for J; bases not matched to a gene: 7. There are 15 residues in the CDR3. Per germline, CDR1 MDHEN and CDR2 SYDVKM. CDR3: CASSPGGASTGELFF. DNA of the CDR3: TGTGCCAGCAGCCCAGGGGGCGCGAGCACCGGGGAGCTGTTTTTT.

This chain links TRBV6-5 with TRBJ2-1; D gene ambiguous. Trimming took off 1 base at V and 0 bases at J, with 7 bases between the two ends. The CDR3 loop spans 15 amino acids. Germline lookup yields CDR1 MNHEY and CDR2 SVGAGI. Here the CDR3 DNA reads TGTGCCAGCAGTTACTTCCCTAGCTCCTACAATGAGCAGTTCTTC. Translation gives CASSYFPSSYNEQFF.

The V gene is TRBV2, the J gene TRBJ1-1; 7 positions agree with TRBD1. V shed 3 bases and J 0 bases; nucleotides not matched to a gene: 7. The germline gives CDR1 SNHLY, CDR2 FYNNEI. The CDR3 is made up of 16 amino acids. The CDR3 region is CASSDLGTAMNTEAFF. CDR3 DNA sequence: TGTGCCAGCAGTGACTTGGGGACAGCCATGAACACTGAAGCTTTCTTT.